A selection of T cell receptor beta chains follows, all from one sample in a study of shared clonotypes between healthy human individuals. Data came from immunoSEQ multiplex PCR; TCRdb stores just in-frame clones and leaves some out. This sample yields under 350,000 clones, of which roughly 87% are seen a single time; under 20% belongs to the top ten. Source material: memory CD8+ T cells sorted from blood. These receptors were obtained from a man aged 18 to 30 in good health. CDR3s include the opening cysteine and the closing phenylalanine or tryptophan. Fields, in order: D gene, J gene, V gene, clone size, CDR3 DNA, CDR3 protein. A D gene is named only where the DNA matches it firmly. Size values are once, few and many counts, or a class for expanded clones, and some rows have none.

TRBD1	TRBJ2-7	TRBV28	-	TGTGCCAGCATCCTCACCCGGGACAGCTCCTACGAGCAGTACTTC	CASILTRDSSYEQYF
-	TRBJ1-1	TRBV4-3	-	TGCGCCAGCAGTAAACAGCTATTGAACACTGAAGCTTTCTTT	CASSKQLLNTEAFF
-	TRBJ2-1	TRBV28	-	TGTGCCAGCAGTTTACCTAGTAATAATGAGCAGTTCTTC	CASSLPSNNEQFF
-	TRBJ2-7	TRBV11-1	-	TGTGCCAGCAGCTTGTTCGGAACCTACGAGCAGTACTTC	CASSLFGTYEQYF
-	TRBJ2-3	TRBV4-1	-	TGCGCCAGCAGCCAAGGTCTTGGTTGGGGGGATACGCAGTATTTT	CASSQGLGWGDTQYF
-	TRBJ1-2	TRBV10-2	-	TGCGCCAGCAGTGAGGGGGGACTGACAGGCTACTATGGCTACACCTTC	CASSEGGLTGYYGYTF
-	TRBJ2-1	TRBV7-8	-	TGTGCCAGCAGCCAGTACCAGGGGTTGAGCTCCTACAATGAGCAGTTCTTC	CASSQYQGLSSYNEQFF
-	TRBJ2-3	TRBV2	-	TGTGCCAGCAGTGCCCGGGTCCGGAGCACAGATACGCAGTATTTT	CASSARVRSTDTQYF
-	TRBJ2-1	TRBV27	-	TGTGCCAGCAGTCTATGGGACGCCTCTTATGAGCAGTTCTTC	CASSLWDASYEQFF
-	TRBJ1-5	TRBV7-2	-	TGTGCCAGCAGCTCGTACAGGGGCAATCAGCCCCAGCATTTT	CASSSYRGNQPQHF
TRBD2	TRBJ2-5	TRBV28	-	TGTGCCAGCAGTTTAATCAGGGGTCTAGCGGGAGGGCCTGGAGAGACCCAGTACTTC	CASSLIRGLAGGPGETQYF
TRBD1	TRBJ1-1	TRBV2	once	TGTGCCAGCAGTCAAGACAGGGCGGGCACTGAAGCTTTCTTT	CASSQDRAGTEAFF
TRBD2	TRBJ2-1	TRBV6-5	-	TGTGCCAGCAGTTACCGTCCCGGGGGGAGCTACAATGAGCAGTTCTTC	CASSYRPGGSYNEQFF
TRBD1	TRBJ1-2	TRBV4-1	-	TGCGCCAGCAGCCAAGTTCAGGGGGCCTCCTTTGGCTACACCTTC	CASSQVQGASFGYTF
-	TRBJ1-2	TRBV6-5	-	TGTGCCAGCAGTTTCGTGTATGGCTACACCTTC	CASSFVYGYTF
TRBD1	TRBJ2-7	TRBV11-2	-	TGTGCCAGCAGCCGTACACTGGGACAGGGGTCCTACGAGCAGTACTTC	CASSRTLGQGSYEQYF
-	TRBJ2-7	TRBV7-9	-	TGTGCCAGCAGCTTAGGTAGCGGCGAGCAGTACTTC	CASSLGSGEQYF
TRBD1	TRBJ1-4	TRBV7-9	-	TGTGCCAGCAGCCCTGGGACAGTCGGGGCCGAAAAACTGTTTTTT	CASSPGTVGAEKLFF
TRBD1	TRBJ2-7	TRBV7-9	-	TGTGCCAGCAGCTTTGACAGGGCCGCCTCATACGAGCAGTACTTC	CASSFDRAASYEQYF
TRBD1	TRBJ2-1	TRBV4-1	once	TGCGCCAGCAGCCACCTAGGGACAGGGGCCTCTGATGAGCAGTTCTTC	CASSHLGTGASDEQFF
-	TRBJ1-4	TRBV7-9	-	TGTGCCAGCAGCTTCTCCGGGACAAGTGGGGAAAAACTGTTTTTT	CASSFSGTSGEKLFF
TRBD2	TRBJ2-7	TRBV10-3	-	TGTGCCATCAGTGAGTCGATAGGGTCTAGCGGGGTTCTTGGGTACGAGCAGTACTTC	CAISESIGSSGVLGYEQYF
-	TRBJ1-2	TRBV11-2	-	TGTGCCAGCGCCGCAGGGTGGGGCTACACCTTC	CASAAGWGYTF
TRBD1	TRBJ1-1	TRBV10-3	-	TGTGCCATCAGTGAGTCGGGAGGAGGGGGCGATGAAGCTTTCTTT	CAISESGGGGDEAFF
TRBD2	TRBJ2-3	TRBV7-6	-	TGTGCCAGCAGCTGGGGGACAGGGGACGGGACTAGCGGGAGCACAGATACGCAGTATTTT	CASSWGTGDGTSGSTDTQYF
-	TRBJ2-4	TRBV4-1	-	TGCGCCAGCAGCCAAGACAGGGTAGGCATTCAGTACTTC	CASSQDRVGIQYF
TRBD2	TRBJ2-1	TRBV4-1	-	TGCGCCAGCAGCCTGAGCGGGACTAGCGCATACAATGAGCAGTTCTTC	CASSLSGTSAYNEQFF
-	TRBJ1-5	TRBV7-2	-	TGTGCCAGCAGCCGGGACCCGATTAGCAATCAGCCCCAGCATTTT	CASSRDPISNQPQHF
TRBD2	TRBJ2-3	TRBV19	-	TGTGCCAGTACCCCCGGGGGGATGGCAGATACGCAGTATTTT	CASTPGGMADTQYF
-	TRBJ2-7	TRBV7-9	-	TGTGCCAGCAGCTTATCACTCATCGGCTACGAGCAGTACTTC	CASSLSLIGYEQYF
-	TRBJ2-2	TRBV28	-	TGTGCCAGCAGTTTATCCAGTCCGAACGGGGAGCTGTTTTTT	CASSLSSPNGELFF
TRBD1	TRBJ2-7	TRBV4-1	-	TGCGCCAGCAGCCAAGGGACAGGAACCCTATGGACCGAGCAGTACTTC	CASSQGTGTLWTEQYF
-	TRBJ1-2	TRBV5-1	-	TGCGCCAGCAGCTTCACAACCCTTACGGAAGATGGCTACACCTTC	CASSFTTLTEDGYTF
TRBD1	TRBJ2-7	TRBV9	-	TGTGCCAGCAGCCCAGGGGGCTTCGAGCAGTACTTC	CASSPGGFEQYF
-	TRBJ2-1	TRBV9	-	TGTGCCAGCAGCGTAGAGGGCATTCTATCCTACAATGAGCAGTTCTTC	CASSVEGILSYNEQFF
TRBD2	TRBJ2-7	TRBV7-6	once	TGTGCCAGCAGCTTAGGAGCGGGACGGAACTACGAGCAGTACTTC	CASSLGAGRNYEQYF